The 3 T cell receptor beta chains below were found in one sample sequenced in a study of cytotoxic CD8 clonotypes in ibrutinib-treated CLL listed by TCRdb under 2021. This specimen's time point label, interpreted: approximately 11 months on ibrutinib. Library generation was performed with the immunoSEQ multiplex PCR assay. TCRdb stores this immuneACCESS table with in-frame sequences only. Part of the clones is absent; in the studies checked, under half of the shortfall reflects unresolved V genes, and no reason is known for the rest. In this sample the table shows some 140,000 clones, around 80% of which occur a single time. Around 13% of the sample is held by the ten biggest clonotypes. Source: PBMCs, taken after 12 months of ibrutinib treatment. These receptors were obtained from a human donor with chronic lymphocytic leukemia.

There are a few counts of this clone. This chain links TRBV6-5 with TRBJ1-5, with D uncertain. Trimming took 5 bases from V and 5 from J, leaving 13 bases between them. CDR1 is MNHEY and CDR2 is SVGAGI in the germline V gene. CDR3 size: 14 residues. The CDR3 reads CASSRRAYDQPQHF. CDR3 DNA sequence: TGTGCCAGCAGTCGCCGAGCCTATGATCAGCCCCAGCATTTT.

CDR3 DNA sequence: TGTGCCAGCAGCAATAGAGGTCCCCAGGGATGGACAGATACGCAGTATTTT. Protein sequence: CASSNRGPQGWTDTQYF. The V and J genes are TRBV7-2 and TRBJ2-3, with D possibly matching TRBD1 (5 bases). CDR1 is SGHTA, CDR2 FQGNSA, per germline. Deletions cut 5 bases from V and 3 bases from J, with 21 bases between. There are 17 residues in the CDR3.

V gene TRBV6-1 combines with J gene TRBJ1-1; 8 bases fit TRBD1. The CDR3 length is 15 residues. The ends lost 5 bases at V and 3 bases at J; junction bases unmatched: 8. In germline, CDR1 is MNHNS, CDR2 SASEGT. The CDR3 coding sequence is TGTGCCAGCAGTACCCGACAGGGGATGTACACTGAAGCTTTCTTT. This gives the protein CASSTRQGMYTEAFF.